These T cell receptor beta chains were read from a single sample in a study of T cell responses to AZD1222 COVID-19 vaccine. Assay used: immunoSEQ multiplex PCR; TCRdb lists only in-frame clones, some missing. The data contain about 110,000 clones, over 90% of them seen just once; the ten biggest clones take up 2.5% to 3.5%. The material sequenced was peripheral blood, taken 28 days after the second AZD1222 dose. Receptor source: an adult who received the AZD1222 COVID-19 vaccine. Both conserved end residues are part of each CDR3. The D gene is left open where the match is weak. Part of the rows lack a size; the others show once, few, many or a class for expanded clones.

v_call	j_call	d_call	clone_size	cdr3_nt	cdr3_aa
TRBV27	TRBJ2-1	-	-	TGTGCCAGCAGTTTATCGATGGAGGGGGGATACAATGAGCAGTTCTTC	CASSLSMEGGYNEQFF
TRBV24-1	TRBJ2-3	-	-	TGTGCCACCAGTGATCCATCTAGCGCCACAGATACGCAGTATTTT	CATSDPSSATDTQYF
TRBV5-1	TRBJ1-6	-	-	TGCGCCAGCAGCTTCTCTAATAATTCACCCCTCCACTTT	CASSFSNNSPLHF
TRBV19	TRBJ1-5	-	-	TGTGCCAGTAGTTTAAGGGACTTAAATCAGCCCCAGCATTTT	CASSLRDLNQPQHF
TRBV7-6	TRBJ1-5	TRBD1	once	TGTGCCAGCAGCTTAGAGGGACAGGGTGCAAGTCAGCCCCAGCATTTT	CASSLEGQGASQPQHF
TRBV6-2/TRBV6-3	TRBJ2-1	TRBD2	-	TGTGCCAGCAGTTACTCGGGACTAGCGGGAGGGCTAAATGAGCAGTTCTTC	CASSYSGLAGGLNEQFF
TRBV3-1/TRBV3-2	TRBJ2-3	-	once	TGTGCCAGCAGCCAAGAGATAGCCGGGGTAGGTGATACGCAGTATTTT	CASSQEIAGVGDTQYF
TRBV19	TRBJ2-1	-	-	TGTGCCAGTACCTGGGGAGACTACAATGAGCAGTTCTTC	CASTWGDYNEQFF
TRBV10-2	TRBJ1-5	TRBD1	-	TGCGCCAGCAGCCTACAGGGGTTCGGGCAGCCCCAGCATTTT	CASSLQGFGQPQHF
TRBV9	TRBJ2-5	TRBD2	-	TGTGCCAGCAGCGTAGCTGGGGGGGGGTACCAAGAGACCCAGTACTTC	CASSVAGGGYQETQYF
TRBV5-1	TRBJ1-1	-	once	TGCGCCAGCAGCCTGGAAATACGCTCGGGTGCTGAAGCTTTCTTT	CASSLEIRSGAEAFF
TRBV27	TRBJ1-1	TRBD1	-	TGTGCCAGCAGTCACCATCGTTCACAGGGGTGGAACACTGAAGCTTTCTTT	CASSHHRSQGWNTEAFF
TRBV29-1	TRBJ1-2	-	once	TGCAGCGTTGCCAGGGAGGATGGCTACACCTTC	CSVAREDGYTF
TRBV5-4	TRBJ2-1	TRBD1	-	TGTGCCAGCAGCTTGGGGACAGGGTCTCAGTTCTTC	CASSLGTGSQFF
TRBV19	TRBJ1-5	-	-	TGTGCAAGTAGTACAGTCAGCAATCAGCCCCAGCATTTT	CASSTVSNQPQHF
TRBV5-1	TRBJ1-1	-	-	TGCGCCAGCAGCTTGGTTGCAGGCGGGGACACTGAAGCTTTCTTT	CASSLVAGGDTEAFF
TRBV12-5	TRBJ2-7	-	-	TGTGCTAGTGGTCTCCCGGGACTGGGTAACGAGCAGTACTTC	CASGLPGLGNEQYF
TRBV6-1	TRBJ2-5	-	-	TGTGCCAGCAGTGAACCCCATAGCCTAGAGGGGACCCAGTACTTC	CASSEPHSLEGTQYF
TRBV20-1	TRBJ1-2	-	-	TGCAGTGCTAGTTGGGGGGAGGGTTATGGCTACACCTTC	CSASWGEGYGYTF
TRBV6-4	TRBJ2-1	TRBD2	-	TGTGCCAGCACGGGGAGTAGCGGGAGCACTGAGCAGTTCTTC	CASTGSSGSTEQFF
TRBV19	TRBJ1-2	-	-	TGTGCCAGTACCCCCGACCGACCAGATGGCTACACCTTC	CASTPDRPDGYTF
TRBV28	TRBJ1-1	-	once	TGTGCCAGCAGTTTCGTGGGGGGCGCTTCGGGAACTTTCTTT	CASSFVGGASGTFF